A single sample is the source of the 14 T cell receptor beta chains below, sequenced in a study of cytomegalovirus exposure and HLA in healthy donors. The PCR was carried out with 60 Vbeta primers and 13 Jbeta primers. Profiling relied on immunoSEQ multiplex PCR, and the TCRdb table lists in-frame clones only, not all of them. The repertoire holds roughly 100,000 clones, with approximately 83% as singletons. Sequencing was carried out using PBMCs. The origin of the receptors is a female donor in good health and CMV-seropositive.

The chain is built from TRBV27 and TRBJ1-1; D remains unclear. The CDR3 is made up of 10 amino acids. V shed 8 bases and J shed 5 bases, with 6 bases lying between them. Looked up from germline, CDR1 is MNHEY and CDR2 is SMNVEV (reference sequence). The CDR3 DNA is TGTGCCAGCGGGAGGACTGAAGCTTTCTTT. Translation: CASGRTEAFF.

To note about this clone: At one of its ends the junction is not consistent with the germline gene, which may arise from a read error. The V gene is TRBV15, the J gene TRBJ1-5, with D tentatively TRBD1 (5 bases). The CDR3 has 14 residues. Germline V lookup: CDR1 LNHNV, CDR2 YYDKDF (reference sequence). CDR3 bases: TGTGCCACCAGCCGAGACAGTACCAATCAGCCCCAGCATTTT. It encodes CATSRDSTNQPQHF.

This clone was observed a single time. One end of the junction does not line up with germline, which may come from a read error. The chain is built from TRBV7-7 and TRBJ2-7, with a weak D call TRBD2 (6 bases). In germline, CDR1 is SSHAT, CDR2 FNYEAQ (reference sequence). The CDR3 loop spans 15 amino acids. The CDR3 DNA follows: TGTGCCAGCACCTTATCTCCAGGGAGGTCCGACGAGCAGTACTTC. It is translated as CASTLSPGRSDEQYF.

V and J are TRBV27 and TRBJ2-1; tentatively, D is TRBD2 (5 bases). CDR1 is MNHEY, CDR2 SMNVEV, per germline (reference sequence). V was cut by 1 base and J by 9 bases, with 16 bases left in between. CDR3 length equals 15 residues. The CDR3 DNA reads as TGTGCCAGCAGTTTATATGGCAGCCTGGCGGGTGAGCAGTTCTTC. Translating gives CASSLYGSLAGEQFF.

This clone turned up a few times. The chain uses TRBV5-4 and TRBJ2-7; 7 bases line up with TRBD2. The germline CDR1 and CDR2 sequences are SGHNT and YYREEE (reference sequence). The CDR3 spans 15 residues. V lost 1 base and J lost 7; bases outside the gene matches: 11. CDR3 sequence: CASSLSTLGRGEQYF. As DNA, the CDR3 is TGTGCCAGCAGCTTGTCGACTTTAGGGAGGGGTGAGCAGTACTTC.

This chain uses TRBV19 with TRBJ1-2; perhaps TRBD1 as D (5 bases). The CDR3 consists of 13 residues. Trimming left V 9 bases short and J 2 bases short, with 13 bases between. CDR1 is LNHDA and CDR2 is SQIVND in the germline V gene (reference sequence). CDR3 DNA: TGTGCCAGCGCTCAGACAGACAACTATGGCTACACCTTC. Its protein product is CASAQTDNYGYTF. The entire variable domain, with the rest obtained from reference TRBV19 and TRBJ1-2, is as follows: DGGITQSPKYLFRKEGQNVTLSCEQNLNHDAMYWYRQDPGQGLRLIYYSQIVNDFQKGDIAEGYSVSREKKESFPLTVTSAQKNPTAFYLCASAQTDNYGYTFGSGTRLTVV.

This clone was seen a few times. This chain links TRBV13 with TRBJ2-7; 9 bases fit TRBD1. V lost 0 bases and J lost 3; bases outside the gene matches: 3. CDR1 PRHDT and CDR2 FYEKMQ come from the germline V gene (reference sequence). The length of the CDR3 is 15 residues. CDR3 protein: CASSLGDRGDYEQYF. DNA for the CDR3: TGTGCCAGCAGCTTAGGGGACAGGGGAGACTACGAGCAGTACTTC.

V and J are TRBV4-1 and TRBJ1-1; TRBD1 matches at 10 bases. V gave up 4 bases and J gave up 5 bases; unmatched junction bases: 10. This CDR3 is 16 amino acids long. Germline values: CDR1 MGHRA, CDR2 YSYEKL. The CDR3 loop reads CASSRGGQGGFTEAFF. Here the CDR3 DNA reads TGCGCCAGCAGCCGAGGCGGACAGGGGGGATTTACTGAAGCTTTCTTT.

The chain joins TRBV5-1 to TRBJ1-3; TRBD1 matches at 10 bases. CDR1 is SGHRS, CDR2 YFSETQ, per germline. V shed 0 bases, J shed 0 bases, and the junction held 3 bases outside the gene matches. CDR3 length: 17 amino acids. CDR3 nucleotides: TGCGCCAGCAGCTTGGGACAGGGGGCCCACTCTGGAAACACCATATATTTT. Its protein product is CASSLGQGAHSGNTIYF.

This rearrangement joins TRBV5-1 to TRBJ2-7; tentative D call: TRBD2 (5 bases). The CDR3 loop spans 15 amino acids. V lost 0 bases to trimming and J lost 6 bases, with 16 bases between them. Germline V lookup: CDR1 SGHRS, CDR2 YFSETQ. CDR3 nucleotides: TGCGCCAGCAGCTTGGAGTCGGGGAACCCTGCCGAGCAGTACTTC. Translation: CASSLESGNPAEQYF. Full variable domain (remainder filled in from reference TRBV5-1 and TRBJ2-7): KAGVTQTPRYLIKTRGQQVTLSCSPISGHRSVSWYQQTPGQGLQFLFEYFSETQRNKGNFPGRFSGRQFSNSRSEMNVSTLELGDSALYLCASSLESGNPAEQYFGPGTRLTVT.

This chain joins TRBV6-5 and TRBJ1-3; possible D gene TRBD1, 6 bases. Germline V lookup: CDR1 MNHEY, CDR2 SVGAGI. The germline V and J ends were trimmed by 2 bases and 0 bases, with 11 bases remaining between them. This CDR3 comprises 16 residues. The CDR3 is CASSYGTISSGNTIYF. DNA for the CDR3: TGTGCCAGCAGTTACGGGACAATTAGCTCTGGAAACACCATATATTTT.

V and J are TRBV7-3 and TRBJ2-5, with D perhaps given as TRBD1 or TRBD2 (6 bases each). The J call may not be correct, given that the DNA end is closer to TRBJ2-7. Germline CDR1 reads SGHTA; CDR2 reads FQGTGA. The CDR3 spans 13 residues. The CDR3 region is CASSQRLGGEQYF. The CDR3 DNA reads TGTGCCAGCAGCCAAAGACTAGGGGGCGAGCAGTACTTC.

CDR3 sequence: CASSYSGGSNNEQFF. The CDR3 region has the DNA TGTGCCAGCAGTTACTCCGGCGGGAGCAACAATGAGCAGTTCTTC. The chain joins TRBV6-5 to TRBJ2-1; 7 bases are shared with TRBD2. Germline CDR1 MNHEY, CDR2 SVGAGI. CDR3 length equals 15 residues. Trimming removed 0 bases from V and 5 bases from J; junction bases left unmatched: 4.

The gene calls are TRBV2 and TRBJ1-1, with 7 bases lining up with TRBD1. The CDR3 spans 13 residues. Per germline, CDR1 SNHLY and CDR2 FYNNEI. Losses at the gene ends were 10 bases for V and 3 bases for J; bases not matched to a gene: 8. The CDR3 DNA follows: TGTGCCACGCAGGACAGGACCTACACTGAAGCTTTCTTT. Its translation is CATQDRTYTEAFF.